This T cell receptor beta chain was recorded in a study of shared clonotypes between healthy human individuals. From CD4+ cells came CD45RA+ naive and CD45RA-negative memory subsets. Deep level was the assay's run setting. Researchers divided each subset's genomic DNA evenly across several immunoSEQ plates. This table comes from immunoSEQ multiplex PCR, and its TCRdb copy is limited to in-frame clones, with some not included. There are millions of clones in the sample; roughly 95% occur only once, and 0.13% lies in the top ten. Details on this clone: Its specificity is not known.

Regarding the study as a whole: Relative to memory subsets, naive subsets generally showed larger estimated richness.

This receptor was identified in a man aged 18 to 30 in good health. Sequenced sample: naive CD4+ T cells sorted from blood. The subset is: CD45RA+ positively selected.

In DNA, the CDR3 is TGCGCCAGCAGCCAAGCGCAACAGGGTCTGGGTGAAGCTTTCTTT. Translation: CASSQAQQGLGEAFF. The chain couples TRBV4-1 to TRBJ1-1; D might be TRBD1 (6 bases). With 1 base removed from V and 7 bases from J, the gap between germline ends came to 16 bases. Germline assignment: CDR1 MGHRA and CDR2 YSYEKL. The CDR3 totals 15 residues.